This TCR beta chain was retrieved from a study of metastatic and nonmetastatic thyroid tumors. Patients were all untreated before their thyroid surgery. CDR3 size: 13 residues. V lost 1 base, J lost 4 bases, and 7 bases lay in between. The germline V gene encodes CDR1 LGHDT and CDR2 YNNKEL (reference sequence). This clone was recorded many times. Other DNA sequences in this sample translate to the same CDR3. From the PCR reads, TCRdb re-called clones with MiXCR. There are approximately 32,000 clones in the sample; 21% occur only once, and 3% to 3.5% lies in the top ten. The chain has TRBV3-1 and TRBJ1-1; D is unclear. The source is a male donor with papillary thyroid cancer or a benign thyroid nodule (not recorded which). Some clones in this sample may be carry-over from other donors' samples. Sample: tumor tissue. The CDR3 is CASSQAGSTEAFF. In nucleotides, the CDR3 is TGTGCCAGCAGCCAAGCAGGATCCACTGAAGCTTTCTTT. The full variable domain, rest sourced from reference TRBV3-1 and TRBJ1-1, is DTAVSQTPKYLVTQMGNDKSIKCEQNLGHDTMYWYKQDSKKFLKIMFSYNNKELIINETVPNRFSPKSPDKAHLNLHINSLELGDSAVYFCASSQAGSTEAFFGQGTRLTVV.